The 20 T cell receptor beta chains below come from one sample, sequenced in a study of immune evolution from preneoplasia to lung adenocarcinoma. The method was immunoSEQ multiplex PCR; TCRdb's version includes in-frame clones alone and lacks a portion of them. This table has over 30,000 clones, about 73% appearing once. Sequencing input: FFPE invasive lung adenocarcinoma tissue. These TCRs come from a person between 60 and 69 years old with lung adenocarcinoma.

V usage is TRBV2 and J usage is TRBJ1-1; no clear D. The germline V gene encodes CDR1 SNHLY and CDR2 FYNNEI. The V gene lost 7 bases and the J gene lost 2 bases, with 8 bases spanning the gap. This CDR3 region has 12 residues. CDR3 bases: TGTGCCAGCAATGCGGACAACACTGAAGCTTTCTTT. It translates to CASNADNTEAFF.

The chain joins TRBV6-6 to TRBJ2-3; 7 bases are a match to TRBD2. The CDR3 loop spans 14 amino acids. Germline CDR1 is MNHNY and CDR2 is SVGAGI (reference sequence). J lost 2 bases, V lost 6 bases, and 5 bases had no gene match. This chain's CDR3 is CASSKLANTDTQYF. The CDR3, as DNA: TGTGCCAGCAGCAAACTAGCGAACACAGATACGCAGTATTTT.

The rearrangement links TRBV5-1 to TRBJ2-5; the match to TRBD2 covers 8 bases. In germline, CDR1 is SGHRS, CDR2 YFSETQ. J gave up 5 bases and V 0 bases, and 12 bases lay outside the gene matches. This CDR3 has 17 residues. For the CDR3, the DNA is TGCGCCAGCAGCTTGGCCTCCGGGACTAGGGGTGGGGAGACCCAGTACTTC. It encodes CASSLASGTRGGETQYF. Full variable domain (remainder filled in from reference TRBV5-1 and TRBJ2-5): KAGVTQTPRYLIKTRGQQVTLSCSPISGHRSVSWYQQTPGQGLQFLFEYFSETQRNKGNFPGRFSGRQFSNSRSEMNVSTLELGDSALYLCASSLASGTRGGETQYFGPGTRLLVL.

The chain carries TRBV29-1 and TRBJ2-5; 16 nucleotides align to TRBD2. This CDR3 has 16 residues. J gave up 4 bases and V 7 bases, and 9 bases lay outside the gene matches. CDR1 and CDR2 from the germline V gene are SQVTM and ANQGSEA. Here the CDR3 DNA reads TGCAGCGCCCCATTGGGGACTAGCGGGGGGGGAGAGACCCAGTACTTC. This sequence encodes CSAPLGTSGGGETQYF. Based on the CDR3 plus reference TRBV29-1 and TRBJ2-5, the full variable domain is SAVISQKPSRDICQRGTSLTIQCQVDSQVTMMFWYRQQPGQSLTLIATANQGSEATYESGFVIDKFPISRPNLTFSTLTVSNMSPEDSSIYLCSAPLGTSGGGETQYFGPGTRLLVL.

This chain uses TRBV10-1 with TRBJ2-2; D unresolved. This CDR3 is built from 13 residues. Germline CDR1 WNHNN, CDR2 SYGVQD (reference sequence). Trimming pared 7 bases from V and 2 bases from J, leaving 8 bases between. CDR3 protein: CASMDSNTGELFF. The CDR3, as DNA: TGCGCCAGCATGGATAGCAACACCGGGGAGCTGTTTTTT.

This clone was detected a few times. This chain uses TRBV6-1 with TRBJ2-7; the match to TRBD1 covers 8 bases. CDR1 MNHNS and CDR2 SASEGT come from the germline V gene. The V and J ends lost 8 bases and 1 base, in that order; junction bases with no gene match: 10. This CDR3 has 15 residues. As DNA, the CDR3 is TGTGCCAGCGAGCAGGGGGCAAAAAGATCCTACGAGCAGTACTTC. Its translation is CASEQGAKRSYEQYF.

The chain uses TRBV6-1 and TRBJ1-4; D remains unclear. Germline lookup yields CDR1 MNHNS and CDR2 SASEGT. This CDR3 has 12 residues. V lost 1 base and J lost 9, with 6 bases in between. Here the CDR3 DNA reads TGTGCCAGCAGTGAAGTCCCAAAAAAACTGTTTTTT. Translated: CASSEVPKKLFF.

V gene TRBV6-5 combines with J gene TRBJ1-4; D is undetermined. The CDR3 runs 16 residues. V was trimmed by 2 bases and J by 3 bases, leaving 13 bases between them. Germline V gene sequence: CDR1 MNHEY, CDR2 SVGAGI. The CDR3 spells CASSYGSGVPNEKLFF. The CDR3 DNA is TGTGCCAGCAGTTACGGTTCCGGGGTCCCTAATGAAAAACTGTTTTTT.

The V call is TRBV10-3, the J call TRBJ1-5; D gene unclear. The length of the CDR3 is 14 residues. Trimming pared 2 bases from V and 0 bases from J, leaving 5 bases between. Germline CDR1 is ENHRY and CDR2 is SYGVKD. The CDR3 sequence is CAISEKGSNQPQHF. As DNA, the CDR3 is TGTGCCATCAGTGAGAAGGGTAGCAATCAGCCCCAGCATTTT.

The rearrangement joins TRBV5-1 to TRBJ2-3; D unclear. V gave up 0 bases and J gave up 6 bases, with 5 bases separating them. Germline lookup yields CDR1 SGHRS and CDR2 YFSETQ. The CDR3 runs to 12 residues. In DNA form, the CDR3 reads TGCGCCAGCAGCTTGGCCGGGGATACGCAGTATTTT. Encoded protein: CASSLAGDTQYF.

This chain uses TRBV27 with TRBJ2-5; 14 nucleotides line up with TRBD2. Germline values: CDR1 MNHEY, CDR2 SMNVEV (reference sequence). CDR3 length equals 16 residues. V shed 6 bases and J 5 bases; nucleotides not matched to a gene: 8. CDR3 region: CASRGTSGSVWETQYF. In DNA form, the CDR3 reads TGTGCCAGCAGAGGGACTAGCGGGAGTGTCTGGGAGACCCAGTACTTC.

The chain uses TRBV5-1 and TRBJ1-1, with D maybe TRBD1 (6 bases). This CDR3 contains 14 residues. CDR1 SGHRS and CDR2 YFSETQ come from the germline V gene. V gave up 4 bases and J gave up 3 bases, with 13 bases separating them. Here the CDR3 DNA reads TGCGCCAGCAGCGGCAGGGGTATGGACACTGAAGCTTTCTTT. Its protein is CASSGRGMDTEAFF.

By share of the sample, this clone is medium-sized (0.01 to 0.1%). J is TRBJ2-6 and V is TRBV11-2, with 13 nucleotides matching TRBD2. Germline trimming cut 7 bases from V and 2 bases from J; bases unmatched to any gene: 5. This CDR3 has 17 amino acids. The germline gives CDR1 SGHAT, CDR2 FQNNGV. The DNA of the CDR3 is TGTGCCAGCACCCGGACTAGCGGGAGCCCTGGGGCCAACGTCCTGACTTTC. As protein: CASTRTSGSPGANVLTF.

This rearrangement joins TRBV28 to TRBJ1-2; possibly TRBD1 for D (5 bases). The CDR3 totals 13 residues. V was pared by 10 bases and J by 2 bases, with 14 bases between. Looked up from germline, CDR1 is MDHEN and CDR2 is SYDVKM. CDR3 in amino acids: CATLGRSNYGYTF. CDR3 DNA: TGTGCCACCCTGGGACGTAGCAACTATGGCTACACCTTC.

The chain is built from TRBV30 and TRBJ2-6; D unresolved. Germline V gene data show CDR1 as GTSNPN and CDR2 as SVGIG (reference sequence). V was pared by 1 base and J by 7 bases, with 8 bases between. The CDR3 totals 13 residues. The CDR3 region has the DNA TGTGCCTGGAGTGGGAGCTTTGCCAACGTCCTGACTTTC. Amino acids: CAWSGSFANVLTF. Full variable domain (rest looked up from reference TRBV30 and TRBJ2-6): SQTIHQWPATLVQPVGSPLSLECTVEGTSNPNLYWYRQAAGRGLQLLFYSVGIGQISSEVPQNLSASRPQDRQFILSSKKLLLSDSGFYLCAWSGSFANVLTFGAGSRLTVL.

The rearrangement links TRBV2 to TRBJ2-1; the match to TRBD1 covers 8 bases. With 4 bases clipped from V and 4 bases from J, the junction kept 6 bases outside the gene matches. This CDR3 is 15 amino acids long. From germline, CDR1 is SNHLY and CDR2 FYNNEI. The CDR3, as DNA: TGTGCCAGCAGTGGGGGGACAGGCGGATACAATGAGCAGTTCTTC. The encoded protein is CASSGGTGGYNEQFF. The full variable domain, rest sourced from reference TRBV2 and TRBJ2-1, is EPEVTQTPSHQVTQMGQEVILRCVPISNHLYFYWYRQILGQKVEFLVSFYNNEISEKSEIFDDQFSVERPDGSNFTLKIRSTKLEDSAMYFCASSGGTGGYNEQFFGPGTRLTVL.

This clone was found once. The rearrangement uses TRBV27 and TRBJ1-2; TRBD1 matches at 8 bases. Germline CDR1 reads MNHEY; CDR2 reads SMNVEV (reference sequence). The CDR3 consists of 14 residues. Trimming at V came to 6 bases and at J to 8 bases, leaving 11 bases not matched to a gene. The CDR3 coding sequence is TGTGCCAGCAGAACCGACAGGGGAATTGGAGGCTACACCTTC. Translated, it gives CASRTDRGIGGYTF.

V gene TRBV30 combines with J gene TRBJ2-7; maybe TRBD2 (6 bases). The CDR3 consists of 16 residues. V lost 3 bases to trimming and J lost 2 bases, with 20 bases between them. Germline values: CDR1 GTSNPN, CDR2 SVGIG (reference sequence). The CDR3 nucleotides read TGTGCCTGGAGACCCCTTACGAGCGGGCTGACCTACGAGCAGTACTTC. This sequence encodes CAWRPLTSGLTYEQYF.

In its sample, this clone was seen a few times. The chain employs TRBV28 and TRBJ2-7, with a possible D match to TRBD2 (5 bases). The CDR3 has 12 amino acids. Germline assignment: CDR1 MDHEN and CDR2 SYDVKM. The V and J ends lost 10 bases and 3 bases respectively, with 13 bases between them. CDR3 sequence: CATQLLDYEQYF. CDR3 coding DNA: TGTGCCACCCAATTACTAGACTACGAGCAGTACTTC.

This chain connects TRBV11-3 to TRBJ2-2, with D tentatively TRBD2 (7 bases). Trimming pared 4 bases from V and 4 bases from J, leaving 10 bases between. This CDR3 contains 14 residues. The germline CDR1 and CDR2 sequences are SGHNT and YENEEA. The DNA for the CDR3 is TGTGCCAGCAGCTGGAGGGGGGGCACCGGGGAGCTGTTTTTT. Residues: CASSWRGGTGELFF.